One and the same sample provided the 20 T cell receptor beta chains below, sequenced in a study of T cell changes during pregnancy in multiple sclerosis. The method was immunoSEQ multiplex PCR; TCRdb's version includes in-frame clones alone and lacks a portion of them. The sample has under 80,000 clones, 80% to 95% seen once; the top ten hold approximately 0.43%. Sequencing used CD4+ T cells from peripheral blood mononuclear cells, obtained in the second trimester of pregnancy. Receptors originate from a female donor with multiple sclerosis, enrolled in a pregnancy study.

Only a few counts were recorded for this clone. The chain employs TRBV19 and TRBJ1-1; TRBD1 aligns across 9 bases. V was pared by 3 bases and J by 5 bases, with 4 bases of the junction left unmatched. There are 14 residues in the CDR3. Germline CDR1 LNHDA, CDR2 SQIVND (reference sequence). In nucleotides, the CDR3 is TGTGCCAGTAGTATCCCCGACAGGGGGACTGAAGCTTTCTTT. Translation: CASSIPDRGTEAFF.

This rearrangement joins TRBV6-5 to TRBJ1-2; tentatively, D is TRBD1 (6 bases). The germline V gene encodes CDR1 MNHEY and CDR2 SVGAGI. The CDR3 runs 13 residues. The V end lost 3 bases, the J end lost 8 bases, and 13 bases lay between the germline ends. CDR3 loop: CASSYQGSKGYTF. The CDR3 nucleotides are TGTGCCAGCAGTTATCAGGGGAGTAAAGGCTACACCTTC.

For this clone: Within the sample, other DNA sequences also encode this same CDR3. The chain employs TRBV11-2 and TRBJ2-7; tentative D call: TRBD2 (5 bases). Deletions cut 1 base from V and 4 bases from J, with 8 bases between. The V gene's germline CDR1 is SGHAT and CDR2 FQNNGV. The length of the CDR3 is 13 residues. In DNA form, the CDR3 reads TGTGCCAGCAGCTTAGGCGGCGGGTACGAGCAGTACTTC. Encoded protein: CASSLGGGYEQYF.

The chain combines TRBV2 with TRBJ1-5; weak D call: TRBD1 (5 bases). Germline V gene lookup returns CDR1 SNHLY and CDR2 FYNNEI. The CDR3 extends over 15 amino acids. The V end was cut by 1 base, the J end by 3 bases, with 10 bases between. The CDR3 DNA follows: TGTGCCAGCAGTGAAGGTTCGGGGGACAATCAGCCCCAGCATTTT. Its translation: CASSEGSGDNQPQHF.

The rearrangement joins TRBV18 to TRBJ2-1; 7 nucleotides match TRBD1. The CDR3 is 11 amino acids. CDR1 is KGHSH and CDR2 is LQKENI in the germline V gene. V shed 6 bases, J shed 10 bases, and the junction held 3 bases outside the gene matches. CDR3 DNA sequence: TGTGCCAGCTCTCGACAGGGAGAGCAGTTCTTC. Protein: CASSRQGEQFF.

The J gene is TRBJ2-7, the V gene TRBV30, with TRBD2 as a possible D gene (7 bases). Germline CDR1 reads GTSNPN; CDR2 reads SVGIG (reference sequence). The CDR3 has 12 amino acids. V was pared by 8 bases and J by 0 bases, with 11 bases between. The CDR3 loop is CAGGADSYEQYF. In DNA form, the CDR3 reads TGTGCCGGGGGGGCAGACTCCTACGAGCAGTACTTC.

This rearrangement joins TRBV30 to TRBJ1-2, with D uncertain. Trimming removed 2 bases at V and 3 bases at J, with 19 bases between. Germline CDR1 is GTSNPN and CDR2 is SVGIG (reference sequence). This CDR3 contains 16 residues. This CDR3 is CAWSSSDSKRHYGYTF. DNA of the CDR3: TGTGCCTGGAGTTCATCGGACTCAAAAAGGCACTATGGCTACACCTTC.

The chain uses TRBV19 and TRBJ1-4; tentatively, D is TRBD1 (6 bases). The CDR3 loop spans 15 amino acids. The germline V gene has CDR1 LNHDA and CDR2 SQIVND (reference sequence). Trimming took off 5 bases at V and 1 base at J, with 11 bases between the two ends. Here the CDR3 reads CASSARTETNEKLFF. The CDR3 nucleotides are TGTGCCAGTAGTGCTCGGACAGAAACTAATGAAAAACTGTTTTTT.

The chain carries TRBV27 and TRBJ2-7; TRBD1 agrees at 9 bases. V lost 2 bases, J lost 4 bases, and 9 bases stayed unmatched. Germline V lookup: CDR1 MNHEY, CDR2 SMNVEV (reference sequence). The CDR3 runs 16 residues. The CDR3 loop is CASSLVGTGSLYEQYF. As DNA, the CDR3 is TGTGCCAGCAGTTTAGTCGGGACAGGGAGTTTATACGAGCAGTACTTC.

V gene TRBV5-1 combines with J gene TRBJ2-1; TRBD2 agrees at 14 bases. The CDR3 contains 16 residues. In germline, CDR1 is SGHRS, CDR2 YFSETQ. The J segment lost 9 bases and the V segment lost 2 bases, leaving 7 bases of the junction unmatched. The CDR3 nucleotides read TGCGCCAGCAGCTTCAAGGGACTAGCGGGAGTAGGTGAGCAGTTCTTC. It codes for CASSFKGLAGVGEQFF.

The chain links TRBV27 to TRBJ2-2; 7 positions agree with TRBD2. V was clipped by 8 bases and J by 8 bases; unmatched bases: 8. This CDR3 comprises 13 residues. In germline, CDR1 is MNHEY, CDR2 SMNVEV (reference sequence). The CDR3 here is CASGRGTTGELFF. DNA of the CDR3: TGTGCCAGCGGGAGGGGAACGACAGGGGAGCTGTTTTTT.

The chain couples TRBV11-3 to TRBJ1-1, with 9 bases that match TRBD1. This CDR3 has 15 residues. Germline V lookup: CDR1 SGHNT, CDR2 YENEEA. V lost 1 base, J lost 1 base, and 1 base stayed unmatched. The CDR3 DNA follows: TGTGCCAGCAGCTTAGTGGACAGGGGGAACACTGAAGCTTTCTTT. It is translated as CASSLVDRGNTEAFF.

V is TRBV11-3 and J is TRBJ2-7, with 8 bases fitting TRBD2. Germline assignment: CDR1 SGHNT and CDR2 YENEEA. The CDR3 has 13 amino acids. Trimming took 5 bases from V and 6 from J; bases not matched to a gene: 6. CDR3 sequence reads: CASSPGLGGEQYF. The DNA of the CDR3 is TGTGCCAGCAGCCCGGGACTAGGTGGCGAGCAGTACTTC. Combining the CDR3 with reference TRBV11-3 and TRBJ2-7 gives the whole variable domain EAGVVQSPRYKIIEKKQPVAFWCNPISGHNTLYWYLQNLGQGPELLIRYENEEAVDDSQLPKDRFSAERLKGVDSTLKIQPAELGDSAVYLCASSPGLGGEQYFGPGTRLTVT.

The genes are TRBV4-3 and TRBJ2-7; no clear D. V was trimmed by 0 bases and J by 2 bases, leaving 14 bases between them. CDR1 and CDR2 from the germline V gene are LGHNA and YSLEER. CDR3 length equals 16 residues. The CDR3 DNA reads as TGCGCCAGCAGCCAAGATTTCAATTTAGCCGCCTACGAGCAGTACTTC. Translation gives CASSQDFNLAAYEQYF.

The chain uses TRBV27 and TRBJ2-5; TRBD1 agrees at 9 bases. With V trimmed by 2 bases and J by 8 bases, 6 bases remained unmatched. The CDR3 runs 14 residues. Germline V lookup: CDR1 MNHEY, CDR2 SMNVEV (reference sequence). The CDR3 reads CASSLRQGGSTQYF. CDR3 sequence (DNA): TGTGCCAGCAGTTTACGACAGGGGGGGAGTACCCAGTACTTC.

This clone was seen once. The CDR3 is CASSATPGQDSGNTIYF. In nucleotides, the CDR3 is TGTGCCAGCAGCGCTACTCCCGGACAAGACTCTGGAAACACCATATATTTT. The chain recombines TRBV9 with TRBJ1-3, with TRBD1 as a possible D gene (5 bases). Trimming took 3 bases from V and 0 from J, leaving 16 bases between them. CDR1 and CDR2 from the germline V gene are SGDLS and YYNGEE. The CDR3 runs to 17 residues.

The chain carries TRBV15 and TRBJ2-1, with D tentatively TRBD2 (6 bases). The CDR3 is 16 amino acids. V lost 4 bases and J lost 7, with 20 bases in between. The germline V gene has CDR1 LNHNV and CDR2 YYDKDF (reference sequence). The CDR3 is CATSIIGLSYGNEQFF. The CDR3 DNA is TGTGCCACCAGCATAATAGGACTATCGTATGGGAATGAGCAGTTCTTC.

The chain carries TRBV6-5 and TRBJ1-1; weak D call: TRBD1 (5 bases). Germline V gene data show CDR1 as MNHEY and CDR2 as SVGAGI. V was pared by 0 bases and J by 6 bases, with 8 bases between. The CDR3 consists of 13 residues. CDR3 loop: CASSYSWGAEAFF. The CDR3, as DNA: TGTGCCAGCAGTTACTCATGGGGGGCTGAAGCTTTCTTT.

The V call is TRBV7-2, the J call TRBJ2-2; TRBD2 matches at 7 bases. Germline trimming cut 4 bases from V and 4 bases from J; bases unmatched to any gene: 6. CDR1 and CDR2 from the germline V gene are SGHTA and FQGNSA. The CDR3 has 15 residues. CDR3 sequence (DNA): TGTGCCAGCAGCTCGGGCTGGGGGGGCACCGGGGAGCTGTTTTTT. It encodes CASSSGWGGTGELFF.

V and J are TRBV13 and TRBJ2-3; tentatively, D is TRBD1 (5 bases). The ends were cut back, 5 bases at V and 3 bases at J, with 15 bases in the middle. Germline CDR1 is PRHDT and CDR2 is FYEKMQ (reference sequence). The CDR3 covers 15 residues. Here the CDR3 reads CASSLLGVGTDTQYF. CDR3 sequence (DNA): TGTGCCAGCAGCCTATTAGGGGTGGGGACAGATACGCAGTATTTT.